One and the same sample provided the 4 T cell receptor beta chains below, sequenced in a study of Graves' ophthalmopathy and Graves' hyperthyroidism. Amplification of the TCR beta CDR3 regions used RNA transcripts (as template). Second-round multiplex PCR followed a first-round RT-PCR using HTBI primers. TCRdb re-derived calls from the multiplex PCR reads in MiXCR, one entry per CDR3 protein. This sample yields 600,000 to 950,000 distinct CDR3 sequences, of which approximately 40% are seen a single time; approximately 43% belongs to the top ten. Sequencing input: peripheral blood. The receptors derive from an adult man with Graves' ophthalmopathy.

The rearrangement uses TRBV9 and TRBJ2-7, with D possibly matching TRBD2 (6 bases). In germline, CDR1 is SGDLS, CDR2 YYNGEE. Trimming removed 0 bases at V and 3 bases at J, with 13 bases between. The CDR3 totals 15 residues. In DNA, the CDR3 is TGTGCCAGCAGCGTAGATGGACTAAGCCACTACGAGCAGTACTTC. Translated, it gives CASSVDGLSHYEQYF.

V and J are TRBV20-1 and TRBJ2-7; 7 nucleotides line up with TRBD1. The CDR3 is 15 residues long. V trimming: 2 bases; J trimming: 5 bases; junction bases outside the gene matches: 12. CDR1 is DFQATT and CDR2 is SNEGSKA in the germline V gene (reference sequence). The CDR3 DNA sequence: TGCAGTGCTAGAATAACAGGGGTTCCGGGACACGAGCAGTACTTC. Its translation is CSARITGVPGHEQYF.

The rearrangement joins TRBV29-1 to TRBJ1-1; D may be TRBD1 (5 bases). Trimming pared 7 bases from V and 3 bases from J, leaving 15 bases between. From germline, CDR1 is SQVTM and CDR2 ANQGSEA. The length of the CDR3 is 13 residues. CDR3 sequence reads: CSGTGTVDTEAFF. In DNA, the CDR3 is TGCAGCGGGACCGGGACCGTGGACACTGAAGCTTTCTTT.

This clonotype was seen many times. The chain links TRBV19 to TRBJ1-1; D is uncertain. The CDR3 extends over 14 amino acids. Germline V lookup: CDR1 LNHDA, CDR2 SQIVND (reference sequence). Trimming left V 5 bases short and J 0 bases short, with 10 bases between. The CDR3 sequence: CASSLRPMNTEAFF. CDR3 DNA: TGTGCCAGTAGTTTGAGACCGATGAACACTGAAGCTTTCTTT.